This record looks at one T cell receptor beta chain sequence and its context. This sample was included in a study of blood T cell repertoires in COVID-19. On the study more broadly: Samples taken during acute and convalescent COVID-19 were collected in the United States, Italy and Spain.

V gave up 5 bases and J gave up 0 bases; unmatched junction bases: 7. From germline, CDR1 is SEHNR and CDR2 FQNEAQ (reference sequence). This CDR3 region has 16 residues. Per the study methods: Reference gene primers were amplified, and this amplification served to estimate nucleated cell counts. The data were produced by immunoSEQ multiplex PCR, yet TCRdb's version contains in-frame clones alone and is incomplete. Clone size and the V and J calls come from that table; the DNA yielded D and trimming. The sample has 100,000 to 110,000 clones, approximately 93% seen once. The sequence was collected from a man in his forties or fifties with active COVID-19. The chain has TRBV7-9 and TRBJ2-3; 8 bases agree with TRBD2. Sequenced input: peripheral blood. The DNA of the CDR3 is TGTGCCAGCAGCCTAGGACTAGCTACTAGCACAGATACGCAGTATTTT. Its protein is CASSLGLATSTDTQYF.